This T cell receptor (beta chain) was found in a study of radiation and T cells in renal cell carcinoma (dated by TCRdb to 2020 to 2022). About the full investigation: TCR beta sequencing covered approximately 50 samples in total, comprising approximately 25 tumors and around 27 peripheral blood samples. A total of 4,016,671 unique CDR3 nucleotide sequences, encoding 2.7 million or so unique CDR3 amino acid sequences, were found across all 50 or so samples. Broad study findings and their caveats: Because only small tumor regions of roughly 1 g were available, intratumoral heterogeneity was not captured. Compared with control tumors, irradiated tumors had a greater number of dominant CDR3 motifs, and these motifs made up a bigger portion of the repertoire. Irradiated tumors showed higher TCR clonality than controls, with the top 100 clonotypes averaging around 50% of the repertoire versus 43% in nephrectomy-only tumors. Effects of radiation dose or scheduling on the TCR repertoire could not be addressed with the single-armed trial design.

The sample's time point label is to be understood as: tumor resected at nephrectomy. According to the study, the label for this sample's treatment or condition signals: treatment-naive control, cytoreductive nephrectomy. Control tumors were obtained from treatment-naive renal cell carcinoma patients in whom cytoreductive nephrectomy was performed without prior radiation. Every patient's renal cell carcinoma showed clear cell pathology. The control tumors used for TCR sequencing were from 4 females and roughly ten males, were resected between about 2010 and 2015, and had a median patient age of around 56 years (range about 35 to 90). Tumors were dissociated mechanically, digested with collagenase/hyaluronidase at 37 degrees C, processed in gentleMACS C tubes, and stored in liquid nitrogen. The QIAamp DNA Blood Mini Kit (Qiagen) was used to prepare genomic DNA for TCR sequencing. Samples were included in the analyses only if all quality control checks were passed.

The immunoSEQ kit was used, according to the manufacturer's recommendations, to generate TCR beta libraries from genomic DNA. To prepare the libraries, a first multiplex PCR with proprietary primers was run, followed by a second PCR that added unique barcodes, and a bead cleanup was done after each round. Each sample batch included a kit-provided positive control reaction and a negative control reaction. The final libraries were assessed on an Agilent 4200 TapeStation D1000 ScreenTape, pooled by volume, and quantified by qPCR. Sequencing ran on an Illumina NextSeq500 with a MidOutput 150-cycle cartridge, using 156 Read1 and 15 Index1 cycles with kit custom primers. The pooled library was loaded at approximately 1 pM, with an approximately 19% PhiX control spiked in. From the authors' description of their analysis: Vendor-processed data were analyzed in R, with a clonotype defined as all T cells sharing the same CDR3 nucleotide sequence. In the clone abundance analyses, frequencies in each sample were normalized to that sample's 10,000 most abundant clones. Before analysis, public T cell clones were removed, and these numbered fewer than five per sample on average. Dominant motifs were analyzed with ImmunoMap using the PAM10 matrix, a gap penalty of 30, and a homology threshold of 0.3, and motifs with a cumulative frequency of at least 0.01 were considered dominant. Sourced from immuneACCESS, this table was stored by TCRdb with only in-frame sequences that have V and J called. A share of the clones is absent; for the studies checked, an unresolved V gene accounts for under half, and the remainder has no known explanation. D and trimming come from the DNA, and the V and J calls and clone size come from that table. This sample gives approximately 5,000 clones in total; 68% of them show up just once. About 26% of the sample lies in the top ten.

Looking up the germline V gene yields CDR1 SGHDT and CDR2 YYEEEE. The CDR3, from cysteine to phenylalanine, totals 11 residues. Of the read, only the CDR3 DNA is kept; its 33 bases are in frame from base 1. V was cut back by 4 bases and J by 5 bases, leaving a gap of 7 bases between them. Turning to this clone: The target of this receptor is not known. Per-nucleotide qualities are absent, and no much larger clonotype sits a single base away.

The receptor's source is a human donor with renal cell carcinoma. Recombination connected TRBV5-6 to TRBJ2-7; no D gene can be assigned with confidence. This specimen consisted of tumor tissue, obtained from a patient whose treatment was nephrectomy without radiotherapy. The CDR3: CASSISNEQYF. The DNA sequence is TGTGCCAGCAGCATATCCAACGAGCAGTACTTC.